This T cell receptor (beta chain) was documented in a study of T cell changes during pregnancy in multiple sclerosis. Using immunoSEQ multiplex PCR, the repertoire was profiled, and TCRdb retains in-frame clones only, with some absent. The sample has tens of thousands of clones, around 90% seen once. The CDR3 length is 16 residues. CDR1 and CDR2 (germline): SGHRS, YFSETQ. Trimming took 2 bases from V and 7 from J; bases not matched to a gene: 8. This specimen consisted of peripheral blood, obtained in the first trimester of pregnancy. The receptor was isolated from a female donor with multiple sclerosis, enrolled in a pregnancy study. V usage is TRBV5-1 and J usage is TRBJ2-1, with TRBD1 matching over 11 bases. The DNA for the CDR3 is TGCGCCAGCAGCTTAGTAGGGACAGGGGGGGCGAATGAGCAGTTCTTC. Translated: CASSLVGTGGANEQFF.